The entry below gives a single TCR beta chain sequence along with its context. The sample originates from a study of CD8+ T cells in alopecia areata. Study summary: At a dose of 5 to 10 mg twice daily, oral tofacitinib was given to treated patients.

Isolated RNA was reverse transcribed into cDNA used as the sequencing template. Produced via immunoSEQ multiplex PCR; TCRdb's table is partial and in-frame only. The profile covers 110,000 to 150,000 clones, with 45% to 60% appearing a single time and 15% to 20% taken by the ten largest. Trimming took off 3 bases at V and 0 bases at J, with 9 bases between the two ends. The CDR3 has 15 amino acids. Per the germline V gene, CDR1 is MDHEN and CDR2 is SYDVKM. The treatment was: oral pan-JAK inhibitor, 5-10 mg twice daily. The origin of this receptor is a human donor with alopecia areata. Sequenced here: CD8+ T cells sorted from blood, sampled at week 4, from a patient treated with tofacitinib. The chain links TRBV28 to TRBJ1-5; no reliable D call. This CDR3 reads CASSFQSYSNQPQHF. CDR3 bases: TGTGCCAGCAGTTTCCAGAGTTATAGCAATCAGCCCCAGCATTTT.